These 5 T cell receptor beta chains originate from one sample sequenced in a study of radiotherapy plus CTLA-4 blockade in lung cancer. Sequencing used immunoSEQ multiplex PCR; TCRdb keeps in-frame clones, though not all of them. In the table there are some 49,000 clones, about 85% of which are singletons. The specimen comprised peripheral blood, sampled from a patient treated with radiotherapy plus ipilimumab. These receptors were taken from a human donor with non-small cell lung cancer whose response to radiotherapy plus ipilimumab could not be evaluated.

The V and J genes are TRBV5-1 and TRBJ2-3; TRBD2 aligns across 12 bases. Losses at the gene ends were 2 bases for V and 4 bases for J; bases not matched to a gene: 5. Germline-derived CDR1 and CDR2 are SGHRS and YFSETQ. The CDR3 consists of 16 residues. In nucleotides, the CDR3 is TGCGCCAGCAGCTTACGACTAGCGGGAGCCCCAGATACGCAGTATTTT. Amino acids: CASSLRLAGAPDTQYF.

This clone has more than one count but fewer than ten. The junction departs from the called germline gene at one end, perhaps through a read error. The chain joins TRBV9 to TRBJ2-7; TRBD2 matches 7 bases. The CDR3 is made up of 13 amino acids. The germline V gene encodes CDR1 SGDLS and CDR2 YYNGEE. CDR3 DNA sequence: TGTGCCAGCAGCGTAGTGGGGGGGGATGAGCAGTGGTTC. Its translation: CASSVVGGDEQWF.

The chain carries TRBV27 and TRBJ1-1; 8 bases line up with TRBD1. CDR1 is MNHEY and CDR2 is SMNVEV in the germline V gene (reference sequence). The trim removed 2 bases at V and 5 bases at J, leaving 7 bases unmatched. The CDR3 has 15 residues. The CDR3 here is CASSLGGRGLTEAFF. CDR3 in DNA: TGTGCCAGCAGTTTAGGTGGCAGGGGGCTGACTGAAGCTTTCTTT.

The V and J genes are TRBV7-9 and TRBJ1-2; TRBD1 agrees at 10 bases. There are 16 residues in the CDR3. Unmatched junction bases numbered 9, after V lost 5 bases and J lost 3 bases. CDR1 and CDR2 from the germline V gene are SEHNR and FQNEAQ (reference sequence). CDR3 in DNA: TGTGCCAGCAGCGCCTTGACAGGGGGCGAGGACTATGGCTACACCTTC. Protein sequence: CASSALTGGEDYGYTF.

This clone was seen only once. The rearrangement links TRBV28 to TRBJ1-2, with TRBD1 matching over 9 bases. The trim removed 7 bases at V and 2 bases at J, leaving 5 bases unmatched. In germline, CDR1 is MDHEN, CDR2 SYDVKM. The CDR3 has 14 amino acids. Here the CDR3 reads CASTYGQGNYGYTF. As DNA, the CDR3 is TGTGCCAGCACCTACGGACAGGGGAACTATGGCTACACCTTC.